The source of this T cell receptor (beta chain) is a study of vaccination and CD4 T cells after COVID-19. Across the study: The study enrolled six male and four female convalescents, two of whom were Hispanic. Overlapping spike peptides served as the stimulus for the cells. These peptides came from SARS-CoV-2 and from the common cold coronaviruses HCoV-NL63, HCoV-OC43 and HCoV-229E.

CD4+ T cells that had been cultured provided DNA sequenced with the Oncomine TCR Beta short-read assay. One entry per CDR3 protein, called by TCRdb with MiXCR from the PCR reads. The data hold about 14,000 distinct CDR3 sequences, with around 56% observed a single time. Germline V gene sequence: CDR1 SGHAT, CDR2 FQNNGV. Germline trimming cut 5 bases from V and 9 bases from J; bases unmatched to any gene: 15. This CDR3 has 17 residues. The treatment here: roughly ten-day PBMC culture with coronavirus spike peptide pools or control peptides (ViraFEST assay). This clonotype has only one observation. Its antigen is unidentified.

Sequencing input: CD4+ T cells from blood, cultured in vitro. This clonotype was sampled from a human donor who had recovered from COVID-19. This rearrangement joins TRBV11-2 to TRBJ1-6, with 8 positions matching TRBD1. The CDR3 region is CASSPFGRQGIGSPLHF. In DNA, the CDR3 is TGTGCCAGCAGCCCCTTTGGTCGACAGGGGATAGGTTCACCCCTCCACTTT.